This entry lists 3 T cell receptor beta chains sequenced from one sample in a study of response to subunit inactivated influenza vaccine. MiXCR was run by TCRdb on the RT-PCR reads, yielding one entry per CDR3 protein. The table includes hundreds of thousands of distinct CDR3 sequences, around 16% detected once. Sequencing used PBMCs from blood, obtained less than 13 days after vaccination. The receptors come from a man over 45 who received an inactivated influenza vaccine.

This chain joins TRBV6-2 or TRBV6-3 and TRBJ2-1, with D maybe TRBD1 (5 bases). The V and J ends lost 3 bases and 7 bases respectively, with 22 bases between them. Germline V CDR1 and CDR2: MNHEY, SVGEGT. This CDR3 is built from 17 residues. The chain's CDR3 is CASSYPRDSLPGNEQFF. The CDR3 nucleotides are TGTGCCAGCAGTTATCCCAGGGATAGCCTGCCTGGGAATGAGCAGTTCTTC.

This chain connects TRBV12-5 to TRBJ1-1; 10 bases agree with TRBD1. Per the germline V gene, CDR1 is LGHNT and CDR2 is FRNRAP. The CDR3 runs to 19 residues. V gave up 1 base and J gave up 2 bases; unmatched junction bases: 13. This chain's CDR3 is CASGLDAGTGVSTNTEAFF. The CDR3 nucleotides are TGTGCTAGTGGTTTGGATGCCGGGACAGGGGTTAGCACTAACACTGAAGCTTTCTTT.

The chain links TRBV19 to TRBJ1-1, with D unclear. This CDR3 is built from 14 residues. The germline V gene encodes CDR1 LNHDA and CDR2 SQIVND (reference sequence). Trimming cost V 5 bases and J 6 bases, with 16 bases left between them. The CDR3 DNA is TGTGCCAGTAGTGACCGGGGAGGCTTCGCTGAAGCTTTCTTT. The encoded protein is CASSDRGGFAEAFF.